This T cell receptor beta chain was obtained from a study of siplizumab effects on memory and regulatory T cells. In germline, CDR1 is KGHSH, CDR2 LQKENI. The CDR3 sequence is 13 residues long. Between the trimmed V and J ends, which lost 6 bases and 8 bases, there was a span of 16 bases. Notes on the study in general: Proliferating clones, CD4+ or CD8+, lacked an assignable naive or memory phenotype in roughly 75-97% of cases.

The assay was immunoSEQ multiplex PCR, and TCRdb's table has in-frame clones only and misses some. The sample contains under 100,000 clones, roughly 89% of which appear only once. About this clone: Its target is not known.

V usage is TRBV18 and J usage is TRBJ1-2; D is undetermined. The origin of this receptor is a human donor in good health. Sequencing was done on a sample of Tregs sorted from blood. The CDR3 here is CASSRRNLDGYTF. The CDR3 nucleotides read TGTGCCAGCTCCCGCCGAAACCTGGACGGCTACACCTTC.